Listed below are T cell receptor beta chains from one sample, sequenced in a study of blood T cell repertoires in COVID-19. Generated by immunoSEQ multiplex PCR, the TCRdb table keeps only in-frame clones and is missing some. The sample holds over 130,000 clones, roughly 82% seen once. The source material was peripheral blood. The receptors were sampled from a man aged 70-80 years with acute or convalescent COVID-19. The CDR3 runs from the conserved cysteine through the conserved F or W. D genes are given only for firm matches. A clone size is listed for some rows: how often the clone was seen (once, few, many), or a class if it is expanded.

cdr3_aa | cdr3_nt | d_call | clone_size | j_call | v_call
CASSRRGDNNSPLHF | TGTGCCAGTAGTCGGCGGGGCGACAATAATTCACCCCTCCACTTT | NA | once | TRBJ1-6 | TRBV19
CASSSVGTATKLFF | TGCGCCAGCAGCTCCGTCGGGACAGCAACAAAACTGTTTTTT | TRBD1 | NA | TRBJ1-4 | TRBV5-1
CASARSGGDGYTF | TGTGCCAGCGCTAGGTCGGGGGGCGATGGCTACACCTTC | NA | NA | TRBJ1-2 | TRBV28
CASSLAQRDRSTDTQYF | TGTGCCAGCAGCTTAGCGCAAAGGGACAGAAGCACAGATACGCAGTATTTT | TRBD1 | NA | TRBJ2-3 | TRBV7-9
CASSLKADSPYNEQFF | TGTGCCAGCAGCTTAAAAGCGGATTCCCCCTACAATGAGCAGTTCTTC | NA | NA | TRBJ2-1 | TRBV7-6
CASSVDEGGNQPQHF | TGTGCCAGCAGCGTAGATGAGGGAGGCAATCAGCCCCAGCATTTT | NA | NA | TRBJ1-5 | TRBV9
CASSKEDRPKGYTF | TGTGCCAGCAGCAAAGAGGACAGGCCGAAGGGCTACACCTTC | NA | NA | TRBJ1-2 | TRBV21-1
CASSMEGSREKLFF | TGTGCCAGTAGTATGGAGGGGTCAAGGGAAAAACTGTTTTTT | NA | few | TRBJ1-4 | TRBV19
CASRPPRGKTYEQYF | TGTGCCAGCAGACCTCCGCGGGGAAAGACCTACGAGCAGTACTTC | NA | once | TRBJ2-7 | TRBV28
CASSSWEIAGVEQYF | TGTGCCAGCAGTTCCTGGGAAATAGCGGGAGTCGAGCAGTACTTC | TRBD2 | NA | TRBJ2-7 | TRBV28
CASSPKAGGYSPLHF | TGTGCCAGCAGTCCCAAGGCGGGGGGTTATTCACCCCTCCACTTT | NA | NA | TRBJ1-6 | TRBV28
CASSSSPINYGYTF | TGTGCCAGCAGTTCTAGTCCGATTAACTATGGCTACACCTTC | NA | many | TRBJ1-2 | TRBV28
CATSVDRGSTEAFF | TGTGCCACCAGCGTCGACAGGGGTAGCACTGAAGCTTTCTTT | TRBD1 | NA | TRBJ1-1 | TRBV15
CASSLPGLSYNEQFF | TGTGCCAGCAGCTTACCGGGACTCTCCTACAATGAGCAGTTCTTC | NA | NA | TRBJ2-1 | TRBV28
CASSPIRGYQPQHF | TGTGCCAGCAGCCCGATCAGGGGGTACCAGCCCCAGCATTTT | TRBD1 | NA | TRBJ1-5 | TRBV7-8
CASSFRQGEKLFF | TGTGCCAGCAGCTTTCGGCAGGGCGAAAAACTGTTTTTT | NA | NA | TRBJ1-4 | TRBV5-8
CASSVTGLPNYGYTF | TGTGCCAGCAGCGTTACAGGGCTCCCTAACTATGGCTACACCTTC | NA | NA | TRBJ1-2 | TRBV9
CASSQRLAGGPGELFF | TGTGCCAGCAGCCAAAGACTAGCGGGGGGGCCCGGGGAGCTGTTTTTT | TRBD2 | NA | TRBJ2-2 | TRBV3-1/TRBV3-2
CASTPRPSYNEQFF | TGTGCCAGCACCCCCAGGCCCTCCTACAATGAGCAGTTCTTC | NA | NA | TRBJ2-1 | TRBV5-4
CASSSAEYEQYF | TGTGCCAGCAGTTCCGCGGAGTACGAGCAGTACTTC | NA | NA | TRBJ2-7 | TRBV6-6
CASKDRGYNEQFF | TGTGCCAGCAAGGACAGGGGCTACAATGAGCAGTTCTTC | NA | NA | TRBJ2-1 | TRBV21-1
CASSLSRGQGSGPLHF | TGTGCCAGCAGTTTATCGAGAGGGCAGGGGTCGGGGCCCCTCCACTTT | NA | NA | TRBJ1-6 | TRBV28
CASSAQGTGELFF | TGCGCCAGCAGCGCACAGGGCACCGGGGAGCTGTTTTTT | NA | NA | TRBJ2-2 | TRBV5-1
CASTTGTGWNEQYF | TGTGCCAGCACCACCGGGACAGGGTGGAACGAGCAGTACTTC | TRBD1 | NA | TRBJ2-7 | TRBV7-2
CASSREDRYNEQFF | TGTGCCAGCAGCCGAGAGGACAGATACAATGAGCAGTTCTTC | NA | NA | TRBJ2-1 | TRBV11-3
CASSPEQIYNEQFF | TGTGCCAGCTCACCGGAACAGATCTACAATGAGCAGTTCTTC | NA | NA | TRBJ2-1 | TRBV18
CASSVRLAQYF | TGCGCCAGCAGCGTTAGACTAGCCCAGTACTTC | TRBD2 | NA | TRBJ2-7 | TRBV5-1
CASSGTPAVNTEAFF | TGCGCCAGCAGCGGAACCCCAGCGGTAAACACTGAAGCTTTCTTT | NA | once | TRBJ1-1 | TRBV5-1
CASSVQREGQYF | TGTGCCAGCAGCGTACAGAGGGAAGGGCAGTATTTT | NA | NA | TRBJ2-3 | TRBV9
CASSLVLGAHEQYF | TGCGCCAGCAGCTTGGTGTTGGGGGCTCACGAGCAGTACTTC | NA | NA | TRBJ2-7 | TRBV5-1
CASRDYENYGYTF | TGCGCCAGCCGGGACTATGAAAACTATGGCTACACCTTC | NA | NA | TRBJ1-2 | TRBV5-1
CASRLLAGGPSYEQYF | TGTGCCAGCAGATTACTAGCGGGAGGTCCCTCCTACGAGCAGTACTTC | TRBD2 | NA | TRBJ2-7 | TRBV2
CASMDPGGFTYGYTF | TGCGCCAGCATGGATCCAGGGGGCTTCACCTATGGCTACACCTTC | TRBD1 | NA | TRBJ1-2 | TRBV5-1
CASSVAAGGRTDTQYF | TGTGCCAGCAGCGTAGCTGCGGGGGGACGGACAGATACGCAGTATTTT | TRBD2 | NA | TRBJ2-3 | TRBV9
CASSPHPLAGDNEQFF | TGTGCCAGCAGTCCGCACCCGCTAGCGGGAGATAATGAGCAGTTCTTC | TRBD2 | NA | TRBJ2-1 | TRBV27
CASSGGQGFTYEQYF | TGTGCCAGCAGCGGGGGACAGGGGTTTACCTACGAGCAGTACTTC | TRBD1 | NA | TRBJ2-7 | TRBV5-4
CASSWTGSTEAFF | TGTGCCAGCAGTTGGACAGGGTCCACTGAAGCTTTCTTT | TRBD1 | NA | TRBJ1-1 | TRBV12-3/TRBV12-4
CASSRRPVAVSTDTQYF | TGCGCCAGCAGCCGACGCCCCGTCGCGGTGAGCACAGATACGCAGTATTTT | NA | NA | TRBJ2-3 | TRBV10-1
CAISGGTSGSRGEQYF | TGTGCCATCAGTGGGGGGACTAGCGGCTCCCGGGGCGAGCAGTACTTC | TRBD2 | NA | TRBJ2-7 | TRBV10-3
CASRPGQLYNEQFF | TGCGCCAGCAGACCCGGACAGCTTTACAATGAGCAGTTCTTC | NA | once | TRBJ2-1 | TRBV5-1
CASSLGQRRTDTQYF | TGCGCCAGCAGCTTGGGACAGAGAAGAACAGATACGCAGTATTTT | NA | NA | TRBJ2-3 | TRBV5-1
CASLRRGAMNEQYF | TGTGCCAGCCTCCGTCGGGGGGCGATGAACGAGCAGTACTTC | NA | once | TRBJ2-7 | TRBV28
CASSYSFVAYEQYF | TGTGCCAGCAGTTACTCATTCGTTGCCTACGAGCAGTACTTC | NA | once | TRBJ2-7 | TRBV6-5
CASRGRGPYEQYF | TGTGCCAGTAGGGGCAGGGGGCCCTACGAGCAGTACTTC | TRBD1 | few | TRBJ2-7 | TRBV19